Shown below are 25 T cell receptor beta chains from a single sample sequenced in a study of T cell responses to AZD1222 COVID-19 vaccine. This table comes from immunoSEQ multiplex PCR, and its TCRdb copy is limited to in-frame clones, with some not included. The top ten hold 4.5% to 6.5% of the sample, which has about 150,000 clones, 80% to 90% seen once. Sequencing used peripheral blood, obtained on day 0 of AZD1222 vaccination. The receptors derive from an adult in good health.

This clone is a singleton in its sample. This specimen includes other DNA sequences encoding the same CDR3. Written as DNA, the CDR3 is TGTGCCAGCAGCTTACAGGGACACACTGAAGCTTTCTTT. Translated: CASSLQGHTEAFF. The chain combines TRBV7-3 with TRBJ1-1; tentatively, D is TRBD1 (5 bases). V was cut by 2 bases and J by 3 bases, with 7 bases left in between. The CDR3 has 13 amino acids. The germline CDR1 and CDR2 sequences are SGHTA and FQGTGA. Together with reference TRBV7-3 and TRBJ1-1, the CDR3 gives the full variable domain: GAGVSQTPSNKVTEKGKYVELRCDPISGHTALYWYRQSLGQGPEFLIYFQGTGAADDSGLPNDRFFAVRPEGSVSTLKIQRTERGDSAVYLCASSLQGHTEAFFGQGTRLTVV.

The chain has TRBV5-6 and TRBJ2-5; D is unclear. V gave up 0 bases and J gave up 3 bases, with 12 bases separating them. The CDR3 runs to 15 residues. The germline V gene encodes CDR1 SGHDT and CDR2 YYEEEE. The chain's CDR3 is CASSLAGWSEETQYF. The CDR3 DNA sequence: TGTGCCAGCAGCTTGGCCGGGTGGTCAGAAGAGACCCAGTACTTC.

V and J are TRBV29-1 and TRBJ1-4, with TRBD1 as a possible D gene (5 bases). The ends were cut back, 7 bases at V and 2 bases at J, with 8 bases in the middle. Germline V gives CDR1 SQVTM, CDR2 ANQGSEA. The CDR3 sequence is 12 residues long. The CDR3, as DNA: TGCAGCGGAGGGGTTACTAATGAAAAACTGTTTTTT. This sequence encodes CSGGVTNEKLFF.

This clone was counted only a few times. The chain links TRBV15 to TRBJ1-6; 7 bases agree with TRBD1. V dropped 4 bases and J dropped 9; count of bases not matched to a gene: 6. Per the germline V gene, CDR1 is LNHNV and CDR2 is YYDKDF (reference sequence). This CDR3 has 14 residues. CDR3: CATSTDRASSPLHF. The CDR3 nucleotides are TGTGCCACCAGCACCGACAGGGCCAGTTCACCCCTCCACTTT.

The chain links TRBV5-5 to TRBJ2-7; the match to TRBD1 covers 8 bases. CDR1 and CDR2 (germline): SGHKS, YYEKEE (reference sequence). CDR3 length equals 16 residues. The ends lost 0 bases at V and 2 bases at J; junction bases unmatched: 7. In DNA form, the CDR3 reads TGTGCCAGCAGCTTGGCCGGACAGGGCTTGACCTACGAGCAGTACTTC. The encoded protein is CASSLAGQGLTYEQYF.

This rearrangement joins TRBV5-4 to TRBJ2-3; 10 nucleotides match TRBD2. This CDR3 contains 15 residues. The ends lost 5 bases at V and 0 bases at J; junction bases unmatched: 3. In germline, CDR1 is SGHNT, CDR2 YYREEE (reference sequence). The CDR3: CASRPTSGSTDTQYF. CDR3 DNA: TGTGCCAGCAGACCGACTAGCGGGAGCACAGATACGCAGTATTTT.

This chain uses TRBV14 with TRBJ1-5; D possibly corresponds to TRBD1 (5 bases). V lost 3 bases to trimming and J lost 5 bases, with 8 bases between them. CDR1 and CDR2 from the germline V gene are SGHDN and FVKESK. The CDR3 runs to 13 residues. CDR3: CASSHGGDQPQHF. The CDR3, as DNA: TGTGCCAGCAGCCACGGAGGGGATCAGCCCCAGCATTTT.

The chain employs TRBV5-1 and TRBJ2-3; D gene ambiguous. The germline V gene has CDR1 SGHRS and CDR2 YFSETQ. V was clipped by 3 bases and J by 0 bases, with 8 bases between them. This CDR3 spans 14 amino acids. CDR3 in amino acids: CASSSGRSTDTQYF. CDR3 nucleotides: TGCGCCAGCAGCTCAGGAAGGAGCACAGATACGCAGTATTTT.

This chain connects TRBV28 to TRBJ2-7; 12 nucleotides align to TRBD1. Germline assignment: CDR1 MDHEN and CDR2 SYDVKM. This CDR3 comprises 16 residues. With V trimmed by 3 bases and J by 7 bases, 10 bases remained unmatched. The CDR3 bases are TGTGCCAGCAGTTTCCCGGGACAGGGGGCCTTGGGGGAGCAGTACTTC. Its translation: CASSFPGQGALGEQYF.

The count of this clone is one. The rearrangement uses TRBV9 and TRBJ1-6, with a tentative D call TRBD1 (5 bases). This CDR3 contains 15 residues. Germline-derived CDR1 and CDR2 are SGDLS and YYNGEE. Trimming removed 1 base at V and 8 bases at J, with 13 bases between. Here the CDR3 reads CASSVTGRSDSPLHF. The CDR3 DNA follows: TGTGCCAGCAGCGTAACGGGACGATCGGATTCACCCCTCCACTTT. Full variable domain (missing parts from reference TRBV9 and TRBJ1-6): DSGVTQTPKHLITATGQRVTLRCSPRSGDLSVYWYQQSLDQGLQFLIQYYNGEERAKGNILERFSAQQFPDLHSELNLSSLELGDSALYFCASSVTGRSDSPLHFGNGTRLTVT.

This clone has only one observation. The same CDR3 is also encoded by other DNA sequences in this sample. The V and J genes are TRBV28 and TRBJ1-5; D not resolved. Trimming stripped 6 bases from V and 4 bases from J, with 10 bases between. CDR1 is MDHEN and CDR2 is SYDVKM in the germline V gene. CDR3 size: 13 residues. This chain's CDR3 is CASRRSPNQPQHF. For the CDR3, the DNA is TGTGCCAGCAGGCGAAGCCCAAATCAGCCCCAGCATTTT.

This rearrangement joins TRBV5-1 to TRBJ2-5, with D maybe TRBD2 (6 bases). The germline gives CDR1 SGHRS, CDR2 YFSETQ. Trimming pared 3 bases from V and 2 bases from J, leaving 11 bases between. CDR3 length: 14 amino acids. The chain's CDR3 is CASSWGTSQETQYF. For the CDR3, the DNA is TGCGCCAGCAGCTGGGGGACTTCGCAAGAGACCCAGTACTTC.

A few counts support this clone. The CDR3 loop is CASSLEIQNTEAFF. The CDR3 nucleotides read TGTGCCAGCAGCTTAGAAATCCAGAACACTGAAGCTTTCTTT. This sequence joins TRBV7-9 and TRBJ1-1, with D hard to call. This CDR3 has 14 amino acids. Germline V CDR1 and CDR2: SEHNR, FQNEAQ (reference sequence). With 1 base removed from V and 1 base from J, the gap between germline ends came to 7 bases.

This clone was seen once. Distinct nucleotide sequences in the sample also encode this CDR3. The chain has TRBV5-1 and TRBJ1-1; 8 bases are a match to TRBD1. V trimming: 5 bases; J trimming: 3 bases; junction bases outside the gene matches: 6. CDR3 length: 14 residues. Germline assignment: CDR1 SGHRS and CDR2 YFSETQ. The CDR3 DNA sequence: TGCGCCAGCAGTTCGACAGGGGCGGACACTGAAGCTTTCTTT. Residues: CASSSTGADTEAFF. The full variable domain, its missing parts supplied by reference TRBV5-1 and TRBJ1-1, is KAGVTQTPRYLIKTRGQQVTLSCSPISGHRSVSWYQQTPGQGLQFLFEYFSETQRNKGNFPGRFSGRQFSNSRSEMNVSTLELGDSALYLCASSSTGADTEAFFGQGTRLTVV.

The rearrangement joins TRBV11-2 to TRBJ2-7, with TRBD2 identical over 7 bases. Germline trimming cut 1 base from V and 0 bases from J; bases unmatched to any gene: 3. Per germline, CDR1 SGHAT and CDR2 FQNNGV. There are 15 residues in the CDR3. In nucleotides, the CDR3 is TGTGCCAGCAGCTTAGGGGCGGGAGCCTCCTACGAGCAGTACTTC. This gives the protein CASSLGAGASYEQYF.

The chain employs TRBV7-9 and TRBJ1-4, with a possible D match to TRBD1 (5 bases). Germline lookup yields CDR1 SEHNR and CDR2 FQNEAQ (reference sequence). Trimming removed 6 bases from V and 0 bases from J, with 11 bases in between. CDR3 size: 15 residues. The CDR3 region has the DNA TGTGCCAGCAGATCGTGGGGGACAACTAATGAAAAACTGTTTTTT. Its translation: CASRSWGTTNEKLFF.

The V call is TRBV7-3, the J call TRBJ2-2, with D perhaps matching TRBD2 (5 bases). Germline V gene lookup returns CDR1 SGHTA and CDR2 FQGTGA. V dropped 5 bases and J dropped 2 bases, with 15 bases sitting between them. CDR3 length: 16 residues. In DNA form, the CDR3 reads TGTGCCAGCAGCCGGGGTATGACTTCCAACACCGGGGAGCTGTTTTTT. It specifies CASSRGMTSNTGELFF.

The DNA for the CDR3 is TGTGCCACCAGTGATCCCGACAGCTTCCAAGAGACCCAGTACTTC. Protein sequence: CATSDPDSFQETQYF. The chain has TRBV24-1 and TRBJ2-5, with D possibly being TRBD1 (5 bases). V lost 3 bases and J 1 base, leaving 11 bases between the germline ends. The CDR3 is 15 amino acids. Germline V gene lookup returns CDR1 KGHDR and CDR2 SFDVKD.

The CDR3 here is CASRSRDRGRVEAFF. The CDR3 DNA is TGTGCCAGCCGATCCAGGGACAGGGGGCGTGTTGAAGCTTTCTTT. The chain employs TRBV27 and TRBJ1-1, with 12 bases fitting TRBD1. There are 15 residues in the CDR3. V shed 8 bases and J 7 bases; nucleotides not matched to a gene: 11. The germline gives CDR1 MNHEY, CDR2 SMNVEV (reference sequence).

The chain couples TRBV18 to TRBJ1-1; D is unresolved. V lost 0 bases to trimming and J lost 4 bases, with 3 bases between them. The length of the CDR3 is 12 residues. Germline V gives CDR1 KGHSH, CDR2 LQKENI. The CDR3: CASSPPFTEAFF. As DNA, the CDR3 is TGTGCCAGCTCACCACCTTTCACTGAAGCTTTCTTT. Full variable domain (outside the CDR3, taken from reference TRBV18 and TRBJ1-1): NAGVMQNPRHLVRRRGQEARLRCSPMKGHSHVYWYRQLPEEGLKFMVYLQKENIIDESGMPKERFSAEFPKEGPSILRIQQVVRGDSAAYFCASSPPFTEAFFGQGTRLTVV.

The chain combines TRBV5-5 with TRBJ1-4; D ambiguous. The CDR3 is 16 residues long. The V end lost 6 bases, the J end lost 4 bases, and 19 bases lay between the germline ends. In germline, CDR1 is SGHKS, CDR2 YYEKEE (reference sequence). This chain's CDR3 is CASTIGPGSGNEKLFF. The CDR3 DNA follows: TGTGCCAGCACCATTGGTCCGGGATCGGGTAATGAAAAACTGTTTTTT. Drawing the rest from reference TRBV5-5 and TRBJ1-4, the complete variable domain is DAGVTQSPTHLIKTRGQQVTLRCSPISGHKSVSWYQQVLGQGPQFIFQYYEKEERGRGNFPDRFSARQFPNYSSELNVNALLLGDSALYLCASTIGPGSGNEKLFFGSGTQLSVL.

This chain uses TRBV5-1 with TRBJ2-7; TRBD1 agrees at 7 bases. Germline V lookup: CDR1 SGHRS, CDR2 YFSETQ. CDR3 size: 13 residues. V dropped 4 bases and J dropped 2; count of bases not matched to a gene: 3. This CDR3 reads CASSDGQAYEQYF. CDR3 DNA sequence: TGCGCCAGCAGCGATGGACAGGCCTACGAGCAGTACTTC.

The chain employs TRBV24-1 and TRBJ1-1; no firm D call. Germline V lookup: CDR1 KGHDR, CDR2 SFDVKD. The CDR3 extends over 13 amino acids. Trimming pared 9 bases from V and 2 bases from J, leaving 12 bases between. The CDR3 sequence: CATAVGSNTEAFF. The CDR3 DNA sequence: TGTGCCACCGCGGTCGGGAGTAACACTGAAGCTTTCTTT.

This clone has only a few counts. The chain joins TRBV5-8 to TRBJ2-7; D might be TRBD2 (6 bases). The V end lost 10 bases, the J end lost 3 bases, and 17 bases lay between the germline ends. Germline CDR1 reads SGHTS; CDR2 reads YDEGEE. This CDR3 is built from 13 residues. CDR3 bases: TGTGCCGGAGAGGGGACTTTAGTCTACGAGCAGTACTTC. It yields the protein CAGEGTLVYEQYF.

The chain carries TRBV19 and TRBJ2-7; 7 bases are a match to TRBD1. CDR3 length equals 13 residues. The trim removed 3 bases at V and 6 bases at J, leaving 5 bases unmatched. CDR1 LNHDA and CDR2 SQIVND come from the germline V gene (reference sequence). CDR3 loop: CASSIGQVGEQYF. CDR3 nucleotide sequence: TGTGCCAGTAGTATTGGACAGGTTGGCGAGCAGTACTTC.